This TCR beta chain was identified during a study of Graves' ophthalmopathy and Graves' hyperthyroidism. V lost 8 bases and J lost 6, with 16 bases in between. The CDR3 consists of 13 residues. CDR1 and CDR2 from the germline V gene are MNHNS and SASEGT. There are a few counts of this clonotype. As yet, its antigen is unknown. Study-wide results and caveats: As the model predicted ophthalmopathy progression, it achieved a sensitivity of around 70% and a specificity of roughly 72%.

The TCR beta CDR3 regions underwent amplification from RNA transcripts. An initial RT-PCR round employing HTBI primers preceded a second-round multiplex PCR. MiXCR, run by TCRdb on the multiplex PCR reads, gives a single entry per CDR3 protein. The sample includes hundreds of thousands of distinct CDR3 sequences, over 13% of them seen just once. This sequence originates from a woman in her 30s with Graves' ophthalmopathy. The V gene is TRBV6-1, the J gene TRBJ1-1; D is perhaps TRBD1 (6 bases). The sequenced sample was blood. CDR3 in DNA: TGTGCCAGCTTCCAGAGAAGGGGGGCTGAAGCTTTCTTT. Its translation: CASFQRRGAEAFF.